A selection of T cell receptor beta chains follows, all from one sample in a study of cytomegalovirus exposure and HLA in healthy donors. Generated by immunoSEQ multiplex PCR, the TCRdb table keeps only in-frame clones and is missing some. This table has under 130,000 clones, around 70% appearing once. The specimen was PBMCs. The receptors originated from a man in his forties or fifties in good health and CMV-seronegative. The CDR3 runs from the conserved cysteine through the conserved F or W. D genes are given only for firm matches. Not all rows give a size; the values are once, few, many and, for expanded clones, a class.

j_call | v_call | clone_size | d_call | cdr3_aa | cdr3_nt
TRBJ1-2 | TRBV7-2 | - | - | CASSFIRGALAGYTF | TGTGCCAGCAGCTTTATCCGGGGGGCGTTAGCTGGCTACACCTTC
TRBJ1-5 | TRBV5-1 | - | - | CASSSEGNQPQHF | TGCGCCAGCAGCAGCGAAGGAAATCAGCCCCAGCATTTT
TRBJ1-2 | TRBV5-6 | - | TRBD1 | CASSYRQGTNYGYTF | TGTGCCAGCAGCTACAGACAGGGGACTAACTATGGCTACACCTTC
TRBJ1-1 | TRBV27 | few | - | CASSLTGEGTEAFF | TGTGCCAGCAGTTTAACGGGGGAGGGTACTGAAGCTTTCTTT
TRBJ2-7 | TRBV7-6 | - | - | CASSLFPGDSYEQYF | TGTGCCAGCAGCTTATTCCCGGGAGACTCCTACGAGCAGTACTTC
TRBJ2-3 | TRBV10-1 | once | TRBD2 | CASSERGLAGYTSGADTQYF | TGCGCCAGCAGTGAGAGAGGACTAGCGGGATATACCTCCGGGGCAGATACGCAGTATTTT
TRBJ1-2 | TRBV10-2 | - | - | CASSPYRTGYTF | TGCGCCAGCAGCCCTTACAGGACTGGCTACACCTTC
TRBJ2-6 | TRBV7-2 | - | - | CASSSPIGVGANVLTF | TGTGCCAGCAGCTCTCCAATCGGGGTCGGGGCCAACGTCCTGACTTTC
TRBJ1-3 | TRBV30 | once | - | CAWITGFGNTIYF | TGTGCCTGGATAACAGGGTTTGGAAACACCATATATTTT
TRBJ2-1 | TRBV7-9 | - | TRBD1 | CASSSWDRSAVGQFF | TGTGCCAGCAGTTCTTGGGACAGGAGTGCAGTTGGGCAGTTCTTC
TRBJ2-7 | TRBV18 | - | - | CASSPVYGGASYEQYF | TGTGCCAGCTCACCGGTCTACGGCGGGGCCTCCTACGAGCAGTACTTC
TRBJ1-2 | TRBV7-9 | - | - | CASSRNREFYGYTF | TGTGCCAGCAGTCGAAACAGGGAATTCTATGGCTACACCTTC
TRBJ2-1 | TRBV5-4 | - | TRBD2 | CASSGGLAGGPVNEQFF | TGTGCCAGCAGCGGAGGACTAGCGGGGGGGCCGGTTAATGAGCAGTTCTTC
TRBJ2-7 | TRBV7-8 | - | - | CASSFGSHYEQYF | TGTGCCAGCAGCTTTGGCAGTCATTACGAGCAGTACTTC
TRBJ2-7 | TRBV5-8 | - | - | CAGTQGTYEQYF | TGTGCCGGGACACAGGGTACCTACGAGCAGTACTTC
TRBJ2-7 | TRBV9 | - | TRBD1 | CASSPARGTGTGRYEQYF | TGTGCCAGCAGCCCCGCGCGGGGAACCGGGACAGGGCGCTACGAGCAGTACTTC
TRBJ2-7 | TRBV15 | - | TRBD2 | CATRRGSGRVEQYF | TGTGCCACCAGGAGAGGTAGCGGGAGGGTCGAGCAGTACTTC
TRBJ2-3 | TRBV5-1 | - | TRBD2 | CASSSPSGRSTDTQYF | TGCGCCAGCAGCTCACCTAGCGGGCGTAGCACAGATACGCAGTATTTT
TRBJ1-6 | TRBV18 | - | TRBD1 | CASSPTDRVNNSPLHF | TGTGCCAGCTCACCAACGGACAGGGTGAATAATTCACCCCTCCACTTT
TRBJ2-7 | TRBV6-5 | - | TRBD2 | CASSLAGGRYEQYF | TGTGCCAGCAGTTTAGCGGGAGGGCGGTACGAGCAGTACTTC
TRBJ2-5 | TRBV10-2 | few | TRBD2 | CASSDSGTSGRLGTQYF | TGCGCCAGCAGTGACTCCGGGACTAGCGGGAGATTAGGGACCCAGTACTTC
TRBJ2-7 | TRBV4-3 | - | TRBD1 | CASSQGQGAYEQYF | TGCGCCAGCAGCCAAGGACAGGGGGCCTACGAGCAGTACTTC
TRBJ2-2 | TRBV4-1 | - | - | CASSRVSGSTGELFF | TGCGCCAGCAGCCGAGTTTCAGGGTCCACCGGGGAGCTGTTTTTT
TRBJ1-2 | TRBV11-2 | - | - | CASSRQGVGGYTF | TGTGCCAGCAGCCGACAAGGGGTTGGAGGCTACACCTTC
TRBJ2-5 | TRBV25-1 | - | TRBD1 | CASSEADRVGETQYF | TGTGCCAGCAGTGAAGCGGACAGGGTGGGAGAGACCCAGTACTTC
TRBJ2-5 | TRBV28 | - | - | CASNLSPAEQETQYF | TGTGCCAGCAACCTCAGTCCCGCGGAGCAAGAGACCCAGTACTTC